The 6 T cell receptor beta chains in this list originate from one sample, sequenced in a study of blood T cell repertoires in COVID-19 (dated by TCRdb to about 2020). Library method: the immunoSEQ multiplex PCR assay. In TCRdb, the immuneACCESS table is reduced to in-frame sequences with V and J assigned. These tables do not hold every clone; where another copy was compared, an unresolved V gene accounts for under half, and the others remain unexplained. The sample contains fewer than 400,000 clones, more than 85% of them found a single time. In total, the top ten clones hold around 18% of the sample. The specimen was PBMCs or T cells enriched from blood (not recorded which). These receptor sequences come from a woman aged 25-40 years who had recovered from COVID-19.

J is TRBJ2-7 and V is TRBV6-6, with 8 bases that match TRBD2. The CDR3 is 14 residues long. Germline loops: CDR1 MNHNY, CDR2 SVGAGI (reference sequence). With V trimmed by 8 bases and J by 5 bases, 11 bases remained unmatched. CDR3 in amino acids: CASLRAGVPHEQYF. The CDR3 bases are TGTGCCAGCCTCCGAGCGGGAGTTCCCCACGAGCAGTACTTC.

CDR3 sequence (DNA): TGCGCCAGCAGCCCCTCGCCGGGACAGGGCGTGGATGGCTACACCTTC. Its protein is CASSPSPGQGVDGYTF. The rearrangement uses TRBV4-3 and TRBJ1-2; 9 bases match TRBD1. The ends lost 4 bases at V and 6 bases at J; junction bases unmatched: 12. The CDR3 runs to 16 residues. Germline CDR1 and CDR2: LGHNA and YSLEER.

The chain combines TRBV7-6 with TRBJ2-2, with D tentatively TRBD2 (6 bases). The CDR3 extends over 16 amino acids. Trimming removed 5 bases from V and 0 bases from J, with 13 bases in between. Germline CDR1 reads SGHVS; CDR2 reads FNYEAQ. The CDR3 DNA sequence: TGTGCCAGCAGCCCCCGTTCGGGGGCGAACACCGGGGAGCTGTTTTTT. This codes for CASSPRSGANTGELFF. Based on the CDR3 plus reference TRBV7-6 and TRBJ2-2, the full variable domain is GAGVSQSPRYKVTKRGQDVALRCDPISGHVSLYWYRQALGQGPEFLTYFNYEAQQDKSGLPNDRFSAERPEGSISTLTIQRTEQRDSAMYRCASSPRSGANTGELFFGEGSRLTVL.

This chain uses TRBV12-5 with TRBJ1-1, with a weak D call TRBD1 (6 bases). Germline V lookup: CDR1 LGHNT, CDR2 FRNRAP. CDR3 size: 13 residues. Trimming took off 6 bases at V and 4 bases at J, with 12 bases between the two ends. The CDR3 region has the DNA TGTGCTAGTGGCCCTGAGACAGGCACTGAAGCTTTCTTT. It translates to CASGPETGTEAFF.

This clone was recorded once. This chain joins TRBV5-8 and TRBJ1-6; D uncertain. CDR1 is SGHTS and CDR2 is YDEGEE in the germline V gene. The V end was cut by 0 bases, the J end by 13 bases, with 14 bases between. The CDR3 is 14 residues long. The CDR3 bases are TGTGCCAGCAGCTTGGAACGGGGTCGCCGGCCCCTCCACTTT. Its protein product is CASSLERGRRPLHF.

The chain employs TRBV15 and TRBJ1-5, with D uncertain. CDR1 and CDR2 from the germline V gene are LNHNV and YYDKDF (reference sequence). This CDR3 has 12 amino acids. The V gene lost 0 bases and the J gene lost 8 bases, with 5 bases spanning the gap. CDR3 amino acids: CATSRDLEPQHF. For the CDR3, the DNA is TGTGCCACCAGCAGAGATCTCGAGCCCCAGCATTTT.